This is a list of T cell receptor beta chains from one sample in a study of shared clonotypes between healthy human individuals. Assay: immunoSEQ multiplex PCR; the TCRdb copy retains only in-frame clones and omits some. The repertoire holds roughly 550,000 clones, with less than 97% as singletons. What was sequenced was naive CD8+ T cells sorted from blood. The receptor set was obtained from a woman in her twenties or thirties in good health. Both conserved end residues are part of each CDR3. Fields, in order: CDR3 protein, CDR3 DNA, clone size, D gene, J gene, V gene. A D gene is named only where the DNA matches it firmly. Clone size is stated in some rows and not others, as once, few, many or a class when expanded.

CDR3aa: CASSQSHSVDNEQFF
CDR3nt: TGTGCCAGCAGCCAATCGCATAGCGTAGACAATGAGCAGTTCTTC
abundance: -
d_gene: -
j_gene: TRBJ2-1
v_gene: TRBV11-3

CDR3aa: CASSISSTSTDTQYF
CDR3nt: TGTGCCAGTAGTATATCTAGCACTAGCACAGATACGCAGTATTTT
abundance: -
d_gene: -
j_gene: TRBJ2-3
v_gene: TRBV19

CDR3aa: CASSKDYRGLAGHPHEQYF
CDR3nt: TGTGCCAGCAGCAAAGATTACAGGGGATTAGCGGGCCACCCCCACGAGCAGTACTTC
abundance: -
d_gene: -
j_gene: TRBJ2-7
v_gene: TRBV21-1

CDR3aa: CASRQGVYTQYF
CDR3nt: TGTGCCTCCCGGCAGGGGGTATATACGCAGTATTTT
abundance: -
d_gene: TRBD1
j_gene: TRBJ2-3
v_gene: TRBV27

CDR3aa: CASSESGYTQYF
CDR3nt: TGTGCCAGCAGTGAATCGGGCTATACGCAGTATTTT
abundance: -
d_gene: -
j_gene: TRBJ2-3
v_gene: TRBV25-1

CDR3aa: CASSLARAGGGTQYF
CDR3nt: TGTGCCAGCAGCTTAGCCAGGGCGGGGGGCGGTACGCAGTATTTT
abundance: -
d_gene: TRBD2
j_gene: TRBJ2-3
v_gene: TRBV7-6

CDR3aa: CASRSGRLQPQHF
CDR3nt: TGTGCCAGCAGGAGCGGTCGTTTACAGCCCCAGCATTTT
abundance: -
d_gene: -
j_gene: TRBJ1-5
v_gene: TRBV28

CDR3aa: CASSLGTGISYEQYF
CDR3nt: TGTGCCAGCAGCTTGGGGACAGGAATCTCCTACGAGCAGTACTTC
abundance: -
d_gene: TRBD1
j_gene: TRBJ2-7
v_gene: TRBV5-5

CDR3aa: CASSLRSAGNQPQHF
CDR3nt: TGTGCCAGCAGTTTGAGGTCGGCAGGGAATCAGCCCCAGCATTTT
abundance: -
d_gene: -
j_gene: TRBJ1-5
v_gene: TRBV28

CDR3aa: CASIPSGSYEQYF
CDR3nt: TGTGCCAGCATACCGTCCGGGAGCTACGAGCAGTACTTC
abundance: -
d_gene: -
j_gene: TRBJ2-7
v_gene: TRBV27

CDR3aa: CASSPSRDRGTIYNEQFF
CDR3nt: TGCGCCAGCAGCCCGTCCCGGGACAGGGGGACCATATACAATGAGCAGTTCTTC
abundance: -
d_gene: TRBD1
j_gene: TRBJ2-1
v_gene: TRBV5-1

CDR3aa: CASTPAQTSGNEQFF
CDR3nt: TGTGCCAGCACCCCGGCCCAGACATCGGGCAATGAGCAGTTCTTC
abundance: -
d_gene: -
j_gene: TRBJ2-1
v_gene: TRBV6-5

CDR3aa: CASSSLLAGRGTETQYF
CDR3nt: TGTGCCAGCAGTTCCCTCTTAGCGGGACGGGGGACGGAGACCCAGTACTTC
abundance: -
d_gene: TRBD2
j_gene: TRBJ2-5
v_gene: TRBV28

CDR3aa: CASSLGLPDEQYF
CDR3nt: TGTGCCAGCAGCTTAGGGCTTCCGGACGAGCAGTACTTC
abundance: -
d_gene: -
j_gene: TRBJ2-7
v_gene: TRBV7-2

CDR3aa: CASSPGPEPYEQYF
CDR3nt: TGCGCCAGCAGCCCGGGACCAGAGCCATACGAGCAGTACTTC
abundance: -
d_gene: -
j_gene: TRBJ2-7
v_gene: TRBV4-1

CDR3aa: CASSPRAGAATNEKLFF
CDR3nt: TGCGCCAGCAGCCCCCGGGCAGGAGCTGCAACTAATGAAAAACTGTTTTTT
abundance: -
d_gene: -
j_gene: TRBJ1-4
v_gene: TRBV4-1

CDR3aa: CASSESGRSTDTQYF
CDR3nt: TGTGCCAGCTCTGAGTCGGGCCGTAGCACAGATACGCAGTATTTT
abundance: -
d_gene: -
j_gene: TRBJ2-3
v_gene: TRBV9

CDR3aa: CATGLAASYEQYF
CDR3nt: TGTGCCACGGGACTAGCGGCTTCCTACGAGCAGTACTTC
abundance: -
d_gene: TRBD2
j_gene: TRBJ2-7
v_gene: TRBV13

CDR3aa: CASSLPGAASASTEAFF
CDR3nt: TGTGCCAGCAGTTTACCCGGAGCGGCCTCGGCGAGCACTGAAGCTTTCTTT
abundance: -
d_gene: -
j_gene: TRBJ1-1
v_gene: TRBV28

CDR3aa: CASSIVGDTGELFF
CDR3nt: TGTGCCAGTAGTATAGTCGGGGACACCGGGGAGCTGTTTTTT
abundance: -
d_gene: -
j_gene: TRBJ2-2
v_gene: TRBV19

CDR3aa: CASSLGANTEAFF
CDR3nt: TGTGCCAGCAGTTTAGGAGCGAACACTGAAGCTTTCTTT
abundance: -
d_gene: -
j_gene: TRBJ1-1
v_gene: TRBV27

CDR3aa: CASSPTDRDTQYF
CDR3nt: TGTGCCAGCAGCCCAACCGACAGAGATACGCAGTATTTT
abundance: once
d_gene: -
j_gene: TRBJ2-3
v_gene: TRBV11-2

CDR3aa: CASSPPTGPNEKLFF
CDR3nt: TGTGCCAGCAGCCCCCCCACCGGGCCCAATGAAAAACTGTTTTTT
abundance: -
d_gene: -
j_gene: TRBJ1-4
v_gene: TRBV9

CDR3aa: CAMGTGDYGYTF
CDR3nt: TGTGCCATGGGGACAGGGGACTATGGCTACACCTTC
abundance: -
d_gene: TRBD1
j_gene: TRBJ1-2
v_gene: TRBV10-3

CDR3aa: CASSPRWVEAEQFF
CDR3nt: TGTGCCAGCAGCCCCAGGTGGGTTGAGGCTGAGCAGTTCTTC
abundance: -
d_gene: -
j_gene: TRBJ2-1
v_gene: TRBV7-8

CDR3aa: CASSLDISGTDNEQFF
CDR3nt: TGTGCCAGCAGCTTAGATATTAGCGGAACTGACAATGAGCAGTTCTTC
abundance: -
d_gene: -
j_gene: TRBJ2-1
v_gene: TRBV7-6

CDR3aa: CASSPGLGTYEQYF
CDR3nt: TGTGCCAGCAGCCCCGGACTGGGGACCTACGAGCAGTACTTC
abundance: -
d_gene: -
j_gene: TRBJ2-7
v_gene: TRBV5-6

CDR3aa: CASSLPGTSGASYEQYF
CDR3nt: TGTGCCAGCAGTTTACCCGGGACTAGCGGGGCCTCCTACGAGCAGTACTTC
abundance: -
d_gene: TRBD2
j_gene: TRBJ2-7
v_gene: TRBV28

CDR3aa: CASSVGSLRAGELFF
CDR3nt: TGTGCCAGCAGCGTAGGTAGCCTCCGCGCCGGGGAGCTGTTTTTT
abundance: -
d_gene: -
j_gene: TRBJ2-2
v_gene: TRBV9

CDR3aa: CASSPTSGGVEQYF
CDR3nt: TGTGCCAGCAGCCCGACTAGCGGGGGCGTCGAGCAGTACTTC
abundance: -
d_gene: TRBD2
j_gene: TRBJ2-7
v_gene: TRBV7-9

CDR3aa: CASSLGAGSTYNEQFF
CDR3nt: TGTGCCAGCAGCTTAGGGGCGGGTAGTACCTACAATGAGCAGTTCTTC
abundance: -
d_gene: -
j_gene: TRBJ2-1
v_gene: TRBV7-2

CDR3aa: CASSSHRGLGNTIYF
CDR3nt: TGTGCCAGCAGCTCCCACAGGGGGCTAGGAAACACCATATATTTT
abundance: -
d_gene: TRBD1
j_gene: TRBJ1-3
v_gene: TRBV28

CDR3aa: CASSLGGGLHQPQHF
CDR3nt: TGTGCCAGCAGCTTAGGGGGAGGACTCCATCAGCCCCAGCATTTT
abundance: -
d_gene: -
j_gene: TRBJ1-5
v_gene: TRBV7-9

CDR3aa: CASSLGGGQGPYEQYF
CDR3nt: TGTGCCAGCAGTTTGGGGGGGGGACAGGGCCCCTACGAGCAGTACTTC
abundance: -
d_gene: TRBD1
j_gene: TRBJ2-7
v_gene: TRBV27

CDR3aa: CASSYGPYEQYF
CDR3nt: TGTGCCAGCAGTTACGGGCCCTACGAGCAGTACTTC
abundance: -
d_gene: -
j_gene: TRBJ2-7
v_gene: TRBV6-5

CDR3aa: CASSVGQGSSYEQYF
CDR3nt: TGTGCCAGCAGTGTGGGACAGGGCAGCTCCTACGAGCAGTACTTC
abundance: -
d_gene: TRBD1
j_gene: TRBJ2-7
v_gene: TRBV6-1

CDR3aa: CASSEERQGYGYTF
CDR3nt: TGTGCCAGCAGTGAAGAACGACAGGGCTATGGCTACACCTTC
abundance: -
d_gene: TRBD1
j_gene: TRBJ1-2
v_gene: TRBV6-1

CDR3aa: CASSDSSYNEQFF
CDR3nt: TGTGCCAGCAGCGACAGCTCCTACAATGAGCAGTTCTTC
abundance: -
d_gene: -
j_gene: TRBJ2-1
v_gene: TRBV13

CDR3aa: CASSLSATYEQYF
CDR3nt: TGTGCCAGCAGTTTATCTGCTACCTACGAGCAGTACTTC
abundance: -
d_gene: -
j_gene: TRBJ2-7
v_gene: TRBV27

CDR3aa: CASSLFSGTLNEQFF
CDR3nt: TGTGCCAGCAGTTTGTTCAGCGGGACCCTCAATGAGCAGTTCTTC
abundance: -
d_gene: TRBD2
j_gene: TRBJ2-1
v_gene: TRBV27

CDR3aa: CASSPSGSGNEQFF
CDR3nt: TGTGCCAGCAGCCCTAGCGGGAGCGGCAATGAGCAGTTCTTC
abundance: -
d_gene: TRBD2
j_gene: TRBJ2-1
v_gene: TRBV6-5